Following are 27 T cell receptor beta chains from one sample sequenced in a study of shared clonotypes between healthy human individuals. Repertoires were generated with immunoSEQ multiplex PCR, while TCRdb's copy carries only in-frame clones and drops some. The table lists around 2,000,000 clones, about 95% of them singletons. The naive CD8 subset, CD45RO-negative cells positively selected for CCR7, excluded terminally differentiated effector memory CD45RA+ cells. Material for sequencing was naive CD8+ T cells sorted from blood. The receptors come from a man aged 18 to 30 in good health.

The chain joins TRBV7-9 to TRBJ2-7; D is possibly TRBD1 (6 bases). Germline CDR1 is SEHNR and CDR2 is FQNEAQ (reference sequence). This CDR3 is built from 13 residues. Trimming left V 5 bases short and J 5 bases short, with 13 bases between. The CDR3 loop is CASSPPTGHEQYF. The DNA of the CDR3 is TGTGCCAGCAGCCCACCCACAGGGCACGAGCAGTACTTC. The complete variable domain, with remaining parts taken from reference TRBV7-9 and TRBJ2-7, reads DTGVSQNPRHKITKRGQNVTFRCDPISEHNRLYWYRQTLGQGPEFLTYFQNEAQLEKSRLLSDRFSAERPKGSFSTLEIQRTEQGDSAMYLCASSPPTGHEQYFGPGTRLTVT.

The chain joins TRBV7-9 to TRBJ2-7; D remains unclear. The germline CDR1 and CDR2 sequences are SEHNR and FQNEAQ (reference sequence). Trimming removed 1 base from V and 5 bases from J, with 12 bases in between. The length of the CDR3 is 14 residues. The CDR3 loop reads CASSLVYGSHEQYF. As DNA, the CDR3 is TGTGCCAGCAGCTTAGTTTACGGGTCCCACGAGCAGTACTTC. Full variable domain (outside the CDR3, taken from reference TRBV7-9 and TRBJ2-7): DTGVSQNPRHKITKRGQNVTFRCDPISEHNRLYWYRQTLGQGPEFLTYFQNEAQLEKSRLLSDRFSAERPKGSFSTLEIQRTEQGDSAMYLCASSLVYGSHEQYFGPGTRLTVT.

This sequence joins TRBV6-5 and TRBJ2-1; 9 bases fit TRBD2. Unmatched junction bases numbered 11, after V lost 4 bases and J lost 10 bases. CDR1 and CDR2 (germline): MNHEY, SVGAGI. This CDR3 is 15 amino acids long. Here the CDR3 reads CASSSRLAAPGEQFF. The CDR3 DNA follows: TGTGCCAGCAGTTCGCGACTAGCGGCCCCAGGGGAGCAGTTCTTC.

In regard to this clone: This specimen includes other DNA sequences encoding the same CDR3. V and J are TRBV11-2 and TRBJ1-1; D is ambiguous. V dropped 5 bases and J dropped 0 bases, with 7 bases sitting between them. The CDR3 loop spans 13 amino acids. Germline V gene sequence: CDR1 SGHAT, CDR2 FQNNGV. The CDR3 coding sequence is TGTGCCAGCAGCCGGACCGTGAACACTGAAGCTTTCTTT. This encodes CASSRTVNTEAFF. Full variable domain (missing parts from reference TRBV11-2 and TRBJ1-1): EAGVAQSPRYKIIEKRQSVAFWCNPISGHATLYWYQQILGQGPKLLIQFQNNGVVDDSQLPKDRFSAERLKGVDSTLKIQPAKLEDSAVYLCASSRTVNTEAFFGQGTRLTVV.

The rearrangement joins TRBV30 to TRBJ2-3; TRBD2 matches at 9 bases. The CDR3 length is 15 residues. Germline CDR1 and CDR2: GTSNPN and SVGIG (reference sequence). J was trimmed by 0 bases and V by 1 base; bases with no gene match: 2. The DNA of the CDR3 is TGTGCCTGGAGTGGACTAGCGGCAAGCACAGATACGCAGTATTTT. Translating it yields CAWSGLAASTDTQYF.

CDR3 loop: CSADTAAQAFF. The CDR3 DNA reads as TGCAGCGCTGACACTGCGGCCCAAGCTTTCTTT. The chain employs TRBV29-1 and TRBJ1-1; D is ambiguous. This CDR3 is 11 amino acids long. Per the germline V gene, CDR1 is SQVTM and CDR2 is ANQGSEA. The V end was cut by 7 bases, the J end by 9 bases, with 15 bases between.

This clone was recorded once. This chain joins TRBV9 and TRBJ1-2, with unresolved D. The CDR3 has 14 amino acids. V was shortened by 3 bases and J by 2 bases, with 11 bases between the two germline ends. Germline CDR1 reads SGDLS; CDR2 reads YYNGEE. Here the CDR3 reads CASSATTSNYGYTF. The CDR3 coding sequence is TGTGCCAGCAGCGCCACCACTTCCAACTATGGCTACACCTTC.

This clone was detected once. The rearrangement uses TRBV7-9 and TRBJ2-5, with 11 bases that match TRBD2. The J segment lost 6 bases and the V segment lost 3 bases, leaving 9 bases of the junction unmatched. The V gene's germline CDR1 is SEHNR and CDR2 FQNEAQ (reference sequence). The length of the CDR3 is 16 residues. The chain's CDR3 is CASSLVGLADEKTQYF. In DNA, the CDR3 is TGTGCCAGCAGCTTGGTGGGACTAGCGGATGAAAAGACCCAGTACTTC.

For this clone: This sample also contains other DNA sequences that code for the same CDR3. The chain employs TRBV19 and TRBJ2-1; D gene unclear. V lost 6 bases, J lost 1 base, and 13 bases lay in between. The CDR3 covers 15 residues. Per the germline V gene, CDR1 is LNHDA and CDR2 is SQIVND (reference sequence). CDR3 loop: CASSLGPSSYNEQFF. The CDR3, as DNA: TGTGCCAGTAGCCTCGGGCCGAGTTCCTACAATGAGCAGTTCTTC. The whole variable domain, filled in from reference TRBV19 and TRBJ2-1, reads DGGITQSPKYLFRKEGQNVTLSCEQNLNHDAMYWYRQDPGQGLRLIYYSQIVNDFQKGDIAEGYSVSREKKESFPLTVTSAQKNPTAFYLCASSLGPSSYNEQFFGPGTRLTVL.

This clone was seen only once. The V and J genes are TRBV30 and TRBJ2-5, with 7 bases identical to TRBD2. Unmatched junction bases numbered 6, after V lost 2 bases and J lost 0 bases. This CDR3 is built from 15 residues. The germline CDR1 and CDR2 sequences are GTSNPN and SVGIG (reference sequence). This chain's CDR3 is CAWSYGGGDQETQYF. Here the CDR3 DNA reads TGTGCCTGGAGTTATGGGGGAGGGGACCAAGAGACCCAGTACTTC.

V and J are TRBV16 and TRBJ1-2; unclear D gene. Trimming stripped 4 bases from V and 2 bases from J, with 17 bases between. Germline CDR1 KGHSY, CDR2 FQNENV. This CDR3 is 16 amino acids long. The CDR3 DNA is TGTGCCAGCAGCCCGCCCCCCCGGGGAGGGAACTATGGCTACACCTTC. Translating gives CASSPPPRGGNYGYTF.

V is TRBV7-6 and J is TRBJ2-3; 9 nucleotides line up with TRBD2. The V segment lost 5 bases and the J segment 1 base; nucleotides outside the gene matches: 7. The germline gives CDR1 SGHVS, CDR2 FNYEAQ. This CDR3 is 16 amino acids long. This chain's CDR3 is CASSRTERGGTDTQYF. DNA for the CDR3: TGTGCCAGCAGCCGAACTGAGCGGGGGGGCACAGATACGCAGTATTTT.

The gene calls are TRBV7-9 and TRBJ1-2, with D possibly being TRBD1 (5 bases). The CDR3 loop spans 11 amino acids. Germline lookup yields CDR1 SEHNR and CDR2 FQNEAQ (reference sequence). V lost 2 bases, J lost 10 bases, and 8 bases lay in between. DNA for the CDR3: TGTGCCAGCAGCTTACTCGGGACCTACACCTTC. Its protein is CASSLLGTYTF.

Regarding this clone: Other nucleotide sequences in the sample specify the same CDR3. The gene calls are TRBV5-6 and TRBJ2-7; D may match TRBD1 or TRBD2 (5 bases each). Germline V gives CDR1 SGHDT, CDR2 YYEEEE. CDR3 size: 14 residues. The V end lost 2 bases, the J end lost 0 bases, and 9 bases lay between the germline ends. The chain's CDR3 is CASSFGTSSYEQYF. CDR3 coding DNA: TGTGCCAGCAGCTTCGGGACCAGCTCCTACGAGCAGTACTTC.

The chain is built from TRBV7-2 and TRBJ2-7; D unclear. This CDR3 comprises 13 residues. V lost 3 bases, J lost 2 bases, and 8 bases lay in between. Germline loops: CDR1 SGHTA, CDR2 FQGNSA. The CDR3, as DNA: TGTGCCAGCAGCTTCACCTCAACCTACGAGCAGTACTTC. As protein: CASSFTSTYEQYF.

The V gene is TRBV4-2, the J gene TRBJ2-7; tentative D call: TRBD1 (5 bases). This CDR3 is built from 14 residues. Trimming removed 5 bases at V and 1 base at J, with 12 bases between. CDR1 is LGHNA and CDR2 is YNFKEQ in the germline V gene. The CDR3 DNA reads TGTGCCAGCAGCGCAGGGCCAGGGTCCTACGAGCAGTACTTC. Translating it yields CASSAGPGSYEQYF.

The chain employs TRBV4-1 and TRBJ2-2, with a tentative D call TRBD2 (5 bases). Germline V CDR1 and CDR2: MGHRA, YSYEKL. This CDR3 has 15 residues. V was clipped by 6 bases and J by 3 bases, with 14 bases between them. CDR3 DNA: TGCGCCAGCAGTCGTGGCGGGTGGGACACCGGGGAGCTGTTTTTT. Its translation: CASSRGGWDTGELFF.

CDR3 bases: TGTGCCAGCAGCTTACAAGTCTCCGGAAACACCATATATTTT. Protein: CASSLQVSGNTIYF. The chain has TRBV7-9 and TRBJ1-3; no firm D call. V was cut by 2 bases and J by 4 bases, with 9 bases left in between. The CDR3 has 14 amino acids. Germline V gene data show CDR1 as SEHNR and CDR2 as FQNEAQ (reference sequence).

This chain links TRBV10-1 with TRBJ2-1; TRBD1 matches at 7 bases. Per the germline V gene, CDR1 is WNHNN and CDR2 is SYGVQD (reference sequence). The CDR3 extends over 16 amino acids. Trimming took 6 bases from V and 0 from J; bases not matched to a gene: 8. This chain's CDR3 is CASSGGQVSSYNEQFF. The DNA of the CDR3 is TGCGCCAGCAGCGGCGGACAGGTGAGCTCCTACAATGAGCAGTTCTTC.

The V call is TRBV7-9, the J call TRBJ2-7; perhaps D is TRBD1 or TRBD2 (5 bases each). The CDR3 is made up of 15 amino acids. V shed 5 bases and J shed 3 bases, with 17 bases lying between them. Germline-derived CDR1 and CDR2 are SEHNR and FQNEAQ (reference sequence). The CDR3 bases are TGTGCCAGCAGCCAGGCCGGGACGGGGTTCTACGAGCAGTACTTC. It encodes CASSQAGTGFYEQYF.

The V and J genes are TRBV28 and TRBJ1-6; a weak D match, TRBD1 (5 bases). The CDR3 has 15 amino acids. CDR1 is MDHEN and CDR2 is SYDVKM in the germline V gene. With 5 bases removed from V and 7 bases from J, the gap between germline ends came to 15 bases. The CDR3 DNA reads TGTGCCAGCAGTGGATTGCCCGGGGGGAATTCACCCCTCCACTTT. It yields the protein CASSGLPGGNSPLHF.

This clone was counted a few times. Other DNA variants within this sample encode the same CDR3. This chain links TRBV4-1 with TRBJ2-7, with 7 bases lining up with TRBD1. Looked up from germline, CDR1 is MGHRA and CDR2 is YSYEKL. The ends lost 4 bases at V and 2 bases at J; junction bases unmatched: 2. The CDR3 covers 13 residues. As DNA, the CDR3 is TGCGCCAGCAGCCTCGACAGGGCCTACGAGCAGTACTTC. Its translation: CASSLDRAYEQYF.

The rearrangement uses TRBV7-6 and TRBJ2-5; D unclear. The CDR3 has 18 amino acids. CDR1 is SGHVS and CDR2 is FNYEAQ in the germline V gene. V dropped 1 base and J dropped 0 bases, with 18 bases sitting between them. CDR3 DNA: TGTGCCAGCAGCTTAGTTGTCGTGGCGGCAGTTGACCAAGAGACCCAGTACTTC. Translating gives CASSLVVVAAVDQETQYF.

The chain recombines TRBV7-3 with TRBJ2-1; 9 nucleotides align to TRBD1. V gave up 5 bases and J gave up 6 bases; unmatched junction bases: 8. Germline CDR1 SGHTA, CDR2 FQGTGA. There are 15 residues in the CDR3. The CDR3 DNA follows: TGTGCCAGCAGCCTCGGGACAGGGATTAGCAATGAGCAGTTCTTC. Protein: CASSLGTGISNEQFF.

This chain links TRBV10-3 with TRBJ1-6, with 9 bases aligning to TRBD1. CDR3 length: 16 amino acids. V gave up 3 bases and J gave up 8 bases; unmatched junction bases: 8. Per germline, CDR1 ENHRY and CDR2 SYGVKD. CDR3 region: CAISDGAQGAYSPLHF. CDR3 sequence (DNA): TGTGCCATCAGTGATGGCGCACAGGGGGCCTATTCACCCCTCCACTTT.

The chain recombines TRBV10-1 with TRBJ2-1; 11 nucleotides agree with TRBD2. This CDR3 has 14 amino acids. V lost 3 bases, J lost 8 bases, and 3 bases stayed unmatched. Germline assignment: CDR1 WNHNN and CDR2 SYGVQD (reference sequence). CDR3 nucleotides: TGCGCCAGCAGTGAATATAGCGGGAGGGATGAGCAGTTCTTC. Amino acids: CASSEYSGRDEQFF.

The V call is TRBV6-5, the J call TRBJ2-3; no clear D gene. This CDR3 contains 13 residues. In germline, CDR1 is MNHEY, CDR2 SVGAGI. Trimming shortened V by 2 bases and J by 4 bases, and 7 bases separated the two germline ends. Here the CDR3 reads CASSYGFPDTQYF. The CDR3 DNA follows: TGTGCCAGCAGTTACGGCTTCCCAGATACGCAGTATTTT.